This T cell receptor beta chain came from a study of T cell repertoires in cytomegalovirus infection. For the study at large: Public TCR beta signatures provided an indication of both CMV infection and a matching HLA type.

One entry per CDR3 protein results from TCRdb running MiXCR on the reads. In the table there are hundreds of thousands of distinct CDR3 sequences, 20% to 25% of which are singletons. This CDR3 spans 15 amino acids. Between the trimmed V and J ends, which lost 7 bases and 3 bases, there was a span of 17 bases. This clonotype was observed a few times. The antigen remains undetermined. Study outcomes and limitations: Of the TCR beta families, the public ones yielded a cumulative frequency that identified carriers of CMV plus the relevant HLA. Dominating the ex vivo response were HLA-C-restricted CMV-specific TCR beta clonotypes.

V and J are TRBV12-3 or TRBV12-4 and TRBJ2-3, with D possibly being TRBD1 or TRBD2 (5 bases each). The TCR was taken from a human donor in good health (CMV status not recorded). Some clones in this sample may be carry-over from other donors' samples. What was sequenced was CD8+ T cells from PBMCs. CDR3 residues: CASTSTGRGTDTQYF. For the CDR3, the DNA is TGTGCCAGCACCTCAACAGGTCGCGGGACAGATACGCAGTATTTT.